The next 24 T cell receptor beta chains were all read from a single sample in a study of T-cell reconstitution after alpha-beta-depleted transplantation in children. The authors prepared the TCRbeta library with unique molecular identifiers. TCRdb re-called the PCR reads with MiXCR, one entry per CDR3 protein. The table has about 580,000 distinct CDR3 sequences, 20% to 25% seen once. This material consisted of PBMCs, mostly from graft donor cells, taken 360 days after TCRalphabeta/CD19-depleted stem cell transplant. These receptors were obtained from a boy under two years old who had a stem cell transplant for acute myeloid leukemia, so the T cells may come from the graft donor.

The rearrangement links TRBV12-5 to TRBJ2-7; D is perhaps TRBD2 (5 bases). Per germline, CDR1 LGHNT and CDR2 FRNRAP. The CDR3 runs 13 residues. The CDR3 protein is CAGGPGLGYEQYV. The DNA for the CDR3 is TGTGCTGGTGGCCCGGGGTTGGGGTACGAGCAGTACGTC.

The rearrangement uses TRBV7-7 and TRBJ2-7; 8 bases are a match to TRBD1. The V and J ends lost 4 bases and 6 bases, in that order; junction bases with no gene match: 2. This CDR3 spans 12 amino acids. Germline CDR1 SSHAT, CDR2 FNYEAQ (reference sequence). The CDR3 here is CASSSRGPEQYV. CDR3 bases: TGTGCCAGCAGCTCCAGGGGGCCCGAGCAGTACGTC.

The chain employs TRBV7-9 and TRBJ2-5; 8 bases are shared with TRBD2. The J segment lost 1 base and the V segment lost 4 bases, leaving 11 bases of the junction unmatched. This CDR3 has 17 amino acids. CDR1 SEHNR and CDR2 FQNEAQ come from the germline V gene (reference sequence). The CDR3 sequence is CASSYNPGRGAQETQYF. DNA for the CDR3: TGTGCCAGCAGCTACAATCCCGGGAGGGGAGCCCAAGAGACCCAGTACTTC.

The chain couples TRBV12-3 or TRBV12-4 to TRBJ2-3; TRBD2 is a possible D gene (6 bases). Trimming shortened V by 6 bases and J by 3 bases, and 16 bases separated the two germline ends. The CDR3 runs 15 residues. CDR3 sequence: CASRVLSRGTDTQYF. The CDR3, as DNA: TGTGCCAGCAGGGTCCTCTCTCGGGGGACAGATACGCAGTATTTT.

This clonotype was seen repeatedly, ten times or more. V usage is TRBV18 and J usage is TRBJ1-2; no reliable D call. There are 15 residues in the CDR3. Deletions cut 1 base from V and 3 bases from J, with 12 bases between. The germline V gene encodes CDR1 KGHSH and CDR2 LQKENI. Here the CDR3 DNA reads TGTGCCAGCTCACCACTAGCGGCGATTGACTATGGCTACACCTTC. It specifies CASSPLAAIDYGYTF.

The table lists this clonotype with a few counts. The J gene is TRBJ1-4, the V gene TRBV27; TRBD1 agrees at 8 bases. The CDR3 extends over 15 amino acids. CDR1 is MNHEY and CDR2 is SMNVEV in the germline V gene (reference sequence). V lost 4 bases to trimming and J lost 7 bases; unmatched junction nucleotides: 8. This chain's CDR3 is CASSSLTGETEKLFF. The DNA for the CDR3 is TGTGCCAGCAGTTCCCTGACAGGGGAGACTGAAAAACTGTTTTTT.

This clonotype has ten or more counts. This CDR3 reads CASSLSGLGYEQYV. The CDR3 bases are TGTGCCAGCAGTTTATCGGGACTCGGCTACGAGCAGTACGTC. The chain recombines TRBV28 with TRBJ2-7, with TRBD2 as a possible D gene (6 bases). Germline lookup yields CDR1 MDHEN and CDR2 SYDVKM. There are 14 residues in the CDR3. Trimming took 1 base from V and 3 from J, leaving 10 bases between them.

In this sample, this clonotype turned up a few times. The V call is TRBV20-1, the J call TRBJ2-7; D gene uncertain. The CDR3 contains 11 residues. Germline V gene data show CDR1 as DFQATT and CDR2 as SNEGSKA (reference sequence). V was shortened by 5 bases and J by 5 bases, with 10 bases between the two germline ends. CDR3 sequence: CSARQVNEQYF. The CDR3 DNA is TGCAGTGCTCGACAAGTCAACGAGCAGTACTTC.

This clonotype appeared a few times. The chain has TRBV4-3 and TRBJ1-3; the D is unclear. The germline gives CDR1 LGHNA, CDR2 YSLEER. The CDR3 sequence is 16 residues long. V was cut by 4 bases and J by 3 bases, with 16 bases left in between. The CDR3 coding sequence is TGCGCCAGCAGCCCACGCATGAGCGGCAGTGGAAACACCATATATTTT. Translated, it gives CASSPRMSGSGNTIYF.

The chain is built from TRBV6-5 and TRBJ1-3; D uncertain. CDR1 MNHEY and CDR2 SVGAGI come from the germline V gene. The CDR3 consists of 15 residues. V was clipped by 0 bases and J by 3 bases, with 9 bases between them. The CDR3 protein is CASSYSGIGGNTIYF. CDR3 bases: TGTGCCAGCAGTTACTCGGGGATTGGTGGAAACACCATATATTTT.

This clonotype has at least ten counts. The gene calls are TRBV15 and TRBJ2-4; no definite D call. Trimming cost V 1 base and J 0 bases, with 13 bases left between them. CDR3 length: 17 amino acids. The germline V gene has CDR1 LNHNV and CDR2 YYDKDF (reference sequence). The chain's CDR3 is CATSRVVPGLAKNIQYF. In nucleotides, the CDR3 is TGTGCCACCAGCAGAGTCGTTCCAGGCCTAGCCAAAAACATTCAGTACTTC.

This clonotype was found many times. CDR3 residues: CATSRDAYTEAFF. CDR3 in DNA: TGTGCCACCAGCAGAGATGCTTACACTGAAGCTTTCTTT. The genes are TRBV15 and TRBJ1-1; no clear D gene. The CDR3 runs to 13 residues. CDR1 is LNHNV, CDR2 YYDKDF, per germline (reference sequence). Trimming removed 0 bases at V and 3 bases at J, with 5 bases between. Full variable domain (missing parts from reference TRBV15 and TRBJ1-1): DAMVIQNPRYQVTQFGKPVTLSCSQTLNHNVMYWYQQKSSQAPKLLFHYYDKDFNNEADTPDNFQSRRPNTSFCFLDIRSPGLGDTAMYLCATSRDAYTEAFFGQGTRLTVV.

This clonotype was picked up many times. V and J are TRBV29-1 and TRBJ2-5; maybe TRBD1 (5 bases). Deletions cut 4 bases from V and 5 bases from J, with 11 bases between. The CDR3 consists of 12 residues. Germline V gene sequence: CDR1 SQVTM, CDR2 ANQGSEA. The DNA of the CDR3 is TGCAGCGTTGTCCGGCAGGGTGAGACCCAGTACTTC. It is translated as CSVVRQGETQYF. Full variable domain (outside the CDR3, taken from reference TRBV29-1 and TRBJ2-5): SAVISQKPSRDICQRGTSLTIQCQVDSQVTMMFWYRQQPGQSLTLIATANQGSEATYESGFVIDKFPISRPNLTFSTLTVSNMSPEDSSIYLCSVVRQGETQYFGPGTRLLVL.

This clonotype was observed at least ten times. The chain links TRBV20-1 to TRBJ1-5; D is possibly TRBD1 (5 bases). CDR1 is DFQATT, CDR2 SNEGSKA, per germline (reference sequence). V was trimmed by 4 bases and J by 0 bases, leaving 13 bases between them. The CDR3 runs 15 residues. DNA for the CDR3: TGCAGTGCTAAAAGGGGATCCCGTAGCAATCAGCCCCAGCATTTT. It is translated as CSAKRGSRSNQPQHF.

The table lists this clonotype with many counts. The rearrangement links TRBV29-1 to TRBJ2-5, with 8 positions matching TRBD1. The CDR3 is made up of 12 amino acids. Germline assignment: CDR1 SQVTM and CDR2 ANQGSEA. The V gene end was trimmed by 7 bases and the J gene end by 1 base; junction bases not matched to a gene: 2. The CDR3 here is CSADRGQETQYF. As DNA, the CDR3 is TGCAGCGCCGACAGGGGCCAAGAGACCCAGTACTTC.

This clonotype came up a few times. The chain has TRBV7-2 and TRBJ2-7, with 9 bases aligning to TRBD1. Germline loops: CDR1 SGHTA, CDR2 FQGNSA. The CDR3 sequence is 13 residues long. The ends lost 0 bases at V and 6 bases at J; junction bases unmatched: 0. CDR3 region: CASSLAGQGEQYF. In DNA form, the CDR3 reads TGTGCCAGCAGCTTAGCGGGACAGGGCGAGCAGTACTTC.

There are many counts of this clonotype. This rearrangement joins TRBV12-3 or TRBV12-4 to TRBJ1-1; D remains ambiguous. The CDR3 is made up of 14 amino acids. The germline V and J ends were trimmed by 8 bases and 1 base, with 14 bases remaining between them. CDR3 nucleotides: TGTGCCAGCGCCAAATCGGACGAGAACACTGAAGCTTTCTTT. Translated, it gives CASAKSDENTEAFF.

The rearrangement uses TRBV20-1 and TRBJ2-5, with 12 bases fitting TRBD2. Germline V gene data show CDR1 as DFQATT and CDR2 as SNEGSKA (reference sequence). Trimming at V came to 7 bases and at J to 2 bases, leaving 2 bases not matched to a gene. The CDR3 extends over 13 amino acids. DNA for the CDR3: TGCAGTGAGACTAGCGGGGGACAAGAGACCCAGTACTTC. It encodes CSETSGGQETQYF.

As concerns this clonotype: The CDR3 end shows no conserved phenylalanine or tryptophan, and so a read error is likely. The chain uses TRBV28 and TRBJ2-7; 10 bases agree with TRBD2. Germline CDR1 reads MDHEN; CDR2 reads SYDVKM. J gave up 5 bases and V 4 bases, and 11 bases lay outside the gene matches. The length of the CDR3 is 16 residues. The CDR3 sequence is CASSSPRTSGDHEQYL. DNA of the CDR3: TGTGCCAGCAGTTCCCCAAGGACTAGCGGCGACCACGAGCAGTACCTC.

The chain carries TRBV7-6 and TRBJ2-6; D unclear. This CDR3 has 18 residues. Germline-derived CDR1 and CDR2 are SGHVS and FNYEAQ. Trimming removed 0 bases from V and 0 bases from J, with 12 bases in between. The CDR3 coding sequence is TGTGCCAGCAGCTTAGCTAGTGCAGCTCTCTCTGGGGCCAACGTCCTGACTTTC. Protein product: CASSLASAALSGANVLTF.

This clonotype was found many times. J is TRBJ2-7 and V is TRBV28; D might be TRBD2 (6 bases). The CDR3 consists of 14 residues. CDR1 and CDR2 (germline): MDHEN, SYDVKM. The V end lost 7 bases, the J end lost 1 base, and 14 bases lay between the germline ends. CDR3 in amino acids: CASTSWRASYEQYV. CDR3 in DNA: TGTGCCAGCACCTCCTGGAGGGCTTCCTACGAGCAGTACGTC.

The chain carries TRBV7-2 and TRBJ1-5, with D hard to call. CDR1 is SGHTA and CDR2 is FQGNSA in the germline V gene. The CDR3 has 13 amino acids. Trimming removed 3 bases from V and 7 bases from J, with 10 bases in between. CDR3 bases: TGTGCCAGCAGCTTGTTGTATCGACAGCCCCAGCATTTT. It is translated as CASSLLYRQPQHF.

This clonotype was counted at least ten times. The V gene is TRBV5-1, the J gene TRBJ1-6; TRBD1 aligns across 7 bases. With 4 bases clipped from V and 12 bases from J, the junction kept 13 bases outside the gene matches. The CDR3 covers 15 residues. Germline CDR1 SGHRS, CDR2 YFSETQ. CDR3 sequence (DNA): TGCGCCAGCAGCCCGGACAGGATGTTGGCTGGACCCCTCCACTTT. This encodes CASSPDRMLAGPLHF.

This chain connects TRBV12-3 or TRBV12-4 to TRBJ2-7; no clear D. Trimming shortened V by 5 bases and J by 2 bases, and 16 bases separated the two germline ends. The CDR3 contains 15 residues. The DNA for the CDR3 is TGTGCCAGCAGTGGCAGGTCCCCCAAGCCCTACGAGCAGTACTTC. Amino acids: CASSGRSPKPYEQYF.